This TCR beta chain comes out of a study of low-dose radiotherapy and immunotherapy resistance in tumors. Background on the study: Radiation delivery to Cohort 1 consisted of 0.5 Gy per fraction every 2 weeks, summing to 6.5 Gy.

This CDR3 is 15 amino acids long. With 7 bases clipped from V and 8 bases from J, the junction kept 7 bases outside the gene matches. Germline CDR1 reads SGHRS; CDR2 reads YFSETQ. Both TCRalpha and TCRbeta chains were reverse transcribed with V-gene-specific primers. TCRs were amplified for 15 to 20 PCR cycles with a constant-region primer and V-primer adapter. TCRdb ran MiXCR on the reads and lists one entry per CDR3 protein. This sample has tens of thousands of distinct CDR3 sequences, with over 15% found just once. Time point noted: before trial treatment. This clonotype was counted at least ten times.

The specimen comprised PBMCs, sampled before treatment. The chain employs TRBV5-1 and TRBJ2-1, with TRBD2 identical over 15 bases. This TCR came from a male donor with prostate cancer. This CDR3 reads CASRMGLAGGDEQFF. The CDR3 DNA reads as TGCGCCAGCCGGATGGGACTAGCGGGGGGTGATGAGCAGTTCTTC.